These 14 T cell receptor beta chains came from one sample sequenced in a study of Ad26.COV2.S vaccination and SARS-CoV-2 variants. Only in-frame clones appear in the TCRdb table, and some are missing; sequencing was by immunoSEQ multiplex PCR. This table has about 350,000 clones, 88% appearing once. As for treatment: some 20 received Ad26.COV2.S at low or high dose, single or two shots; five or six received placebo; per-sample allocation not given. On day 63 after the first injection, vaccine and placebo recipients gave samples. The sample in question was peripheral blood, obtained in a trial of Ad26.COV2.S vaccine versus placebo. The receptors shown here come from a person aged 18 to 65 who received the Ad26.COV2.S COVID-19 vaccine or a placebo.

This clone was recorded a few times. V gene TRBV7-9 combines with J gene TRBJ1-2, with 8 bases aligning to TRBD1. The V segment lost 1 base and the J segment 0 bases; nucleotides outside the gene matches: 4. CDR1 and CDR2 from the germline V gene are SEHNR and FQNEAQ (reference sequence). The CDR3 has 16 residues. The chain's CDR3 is CASSLGQGTANYGYTF. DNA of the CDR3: TGTGCCAGCAGCTTAGGACAGGGGACTGCTAACTATGGCTACACCTTC.

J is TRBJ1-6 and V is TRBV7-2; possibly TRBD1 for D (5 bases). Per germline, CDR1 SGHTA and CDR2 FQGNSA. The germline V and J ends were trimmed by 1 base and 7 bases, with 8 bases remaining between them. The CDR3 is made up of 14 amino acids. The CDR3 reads CASSLGQSNSPLHF. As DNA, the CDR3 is TGTGCCAGCAGCTTAGGACAGAGCAATTCACCCCTCCACTTT.

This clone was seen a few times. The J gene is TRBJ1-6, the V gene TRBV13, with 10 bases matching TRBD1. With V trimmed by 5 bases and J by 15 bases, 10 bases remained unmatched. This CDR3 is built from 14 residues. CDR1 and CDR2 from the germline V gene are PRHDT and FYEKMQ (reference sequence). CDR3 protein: CASSAGTGAVFLHF. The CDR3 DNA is TGTGCCAGCAGCGCCGGGACAGGGGCTGTCTTCCTCCACTTT.

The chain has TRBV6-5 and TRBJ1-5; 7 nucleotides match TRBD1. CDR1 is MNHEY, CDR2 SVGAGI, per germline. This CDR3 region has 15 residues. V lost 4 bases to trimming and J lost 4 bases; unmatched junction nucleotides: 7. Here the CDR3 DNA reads TGTGCCAGCAGTTCCCTGACAGGGTCGAATCAGCCCCAGCATTTT. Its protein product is CASSSLTGSNQPQHF.

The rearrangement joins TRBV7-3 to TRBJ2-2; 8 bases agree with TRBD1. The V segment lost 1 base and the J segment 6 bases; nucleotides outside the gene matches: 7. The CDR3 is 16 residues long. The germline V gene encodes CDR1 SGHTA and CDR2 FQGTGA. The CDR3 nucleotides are TGTGCCAGCAGCTTAATTAGGGCAGGGGGCCCCGGGGAGCTGTTTTTT. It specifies CASSLIRAGGPGELFF.

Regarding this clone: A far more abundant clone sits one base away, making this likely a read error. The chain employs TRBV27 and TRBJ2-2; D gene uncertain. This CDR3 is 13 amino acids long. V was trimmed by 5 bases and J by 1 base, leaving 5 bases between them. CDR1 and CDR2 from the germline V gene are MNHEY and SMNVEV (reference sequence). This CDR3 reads CASSPGNTGELFF. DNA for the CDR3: TGTGCCAGCAGTCCGGGGAACACCGGGGAGCTGTTTTTT.

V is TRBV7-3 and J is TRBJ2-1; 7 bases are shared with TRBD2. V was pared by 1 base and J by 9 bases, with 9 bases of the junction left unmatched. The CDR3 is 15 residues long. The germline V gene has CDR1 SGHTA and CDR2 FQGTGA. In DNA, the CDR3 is TGTGCCAGCAGCTTAAGAGGGAGGGCCCTCAGTGAGCAGTTCTTC. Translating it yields CASSLRGRALSEQFF.

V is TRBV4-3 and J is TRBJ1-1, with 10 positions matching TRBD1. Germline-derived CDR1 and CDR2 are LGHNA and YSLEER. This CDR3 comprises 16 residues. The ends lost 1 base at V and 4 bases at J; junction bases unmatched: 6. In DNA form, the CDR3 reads TGCGCCAGCAGCCAAGGGGGGGGACAGGGGACCACTGAAGCTTTCTTT. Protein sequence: CASSQGGGQGTTEAFF.

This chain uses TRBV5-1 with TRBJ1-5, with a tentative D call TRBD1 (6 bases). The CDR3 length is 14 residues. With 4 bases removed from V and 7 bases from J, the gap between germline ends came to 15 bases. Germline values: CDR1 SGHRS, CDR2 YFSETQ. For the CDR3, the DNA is TGCGCCAGCAGCCCTGGACAGACGGGGCAGCCCCAGCATTTT. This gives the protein CASSPGQTGQPQHF.

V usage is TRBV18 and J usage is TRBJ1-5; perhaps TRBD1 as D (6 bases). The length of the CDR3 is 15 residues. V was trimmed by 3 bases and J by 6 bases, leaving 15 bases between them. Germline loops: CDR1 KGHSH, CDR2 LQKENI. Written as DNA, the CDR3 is TGTGCCAGCTCACCGGGTACAGGGTGGGGTCAGCCCCAGCATTTT. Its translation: CASSPGTGWGQPQHF.

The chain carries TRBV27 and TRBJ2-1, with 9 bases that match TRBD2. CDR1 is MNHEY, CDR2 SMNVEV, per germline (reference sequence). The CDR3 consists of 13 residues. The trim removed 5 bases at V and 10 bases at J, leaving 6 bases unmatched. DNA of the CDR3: TGTGCCAGCAGTATCGGGACTAGCCAAGAGCAGTTCTTC. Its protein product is CASSIGTSQEQFF.

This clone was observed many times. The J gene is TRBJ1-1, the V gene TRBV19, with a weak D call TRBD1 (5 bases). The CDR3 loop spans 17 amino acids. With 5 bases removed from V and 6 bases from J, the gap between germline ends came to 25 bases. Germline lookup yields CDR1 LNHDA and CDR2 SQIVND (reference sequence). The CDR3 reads CASSPQGNPIGAAEAFF. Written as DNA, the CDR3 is TGTGCCAGTAGTCCGCAGGGTAATCCAATTGGAGCAGCTGAAGCTTTCTTT.

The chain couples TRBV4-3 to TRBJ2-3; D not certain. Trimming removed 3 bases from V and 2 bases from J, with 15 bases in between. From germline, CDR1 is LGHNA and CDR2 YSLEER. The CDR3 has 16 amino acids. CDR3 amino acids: CASSQVQSWYTDTQYF. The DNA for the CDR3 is TGCGCCAGCAGCCAGGTCCAGTCGTGGTACACAGATACGCAGTATTTT.

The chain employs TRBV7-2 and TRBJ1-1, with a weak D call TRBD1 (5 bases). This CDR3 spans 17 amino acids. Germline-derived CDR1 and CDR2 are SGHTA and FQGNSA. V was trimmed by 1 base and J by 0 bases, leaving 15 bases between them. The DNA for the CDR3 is TGTGCCAGCAGCTTAGGGGTGGGGGGTACTATGAACACTGAAGCTTTCTTT. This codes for CASSLGVGGTMNTEAFF.